This TCR beta chain derives from a study of T-cell reconstitution after alpha-beta-depleted transplantation in children. Study results and limitations: Newly produced T cells mostly provided counts and TCRbeta diversity after one year, as hyperexpanded clones declined.

Preparing the TCRbeta library involved the use of unique molecular identifiers. Each CDR3 protein is one row after TCRdb ran MiXCR on the PCR reads. Counted here are hundreds of thousands of distinct CDR3 sequences, 13% occurring once; the ten biggest clones make up around 2.2%. A note on this clonotype: Its target is unknown.

The CDR3 extends over 12 amino acids. The ends were cut back, 8 bases at V and 1 base at J, with 8 bases in the middle. CDR1 SEHNR and CDR2 FQNEAQ come from the germline V gene (reference sequence). Specimen: PBMCs, mostly from graft donor cells, collected 360 days after TCRalphabeta/CD19-depleted stem cell transplant. The chain is built from TRBV7-9 and TRBJ1-1; TRBD1 might be the D (5 bases). The sequence was obtained from a male patient between 10 and 17 years old who had a stem cell transplant for acute myeloid leukemia, so the T cells may come from the graft donor. In DNA, the CDR3 is TGTGCCAGCGGGGACGCGAACACTGAAGCTTTCTTT. Translation gives CASGDANTEAFF.